The clone carrying this TCR beta chain showed up just a few times. A single record per CDR3 protein comes from TCRdb applying MiXCR to the 5' RACE reads. The sample contains about 40,000 distinct CDR3 sequences, approximately 20% of which appear only once. The CDR3 contains 13 residues. V was clipped by 0 bases and J by 4 bases, with 6 bases between them. CDR1 and CDR2 (germline): SEHNR, FQNEAQ (reference sequence). The sequenced material came from naive CD4+ T cells sorted from a lymph node. Subset meaning: naive CD4+ T cells, CD4+CD45RA+CD25-. The sequence came from a female donor with breast cancer. The chain joins TRBV7-9 to TRBJ2-5; D unresolved. CDR3 sequence reads: CASSLASIETQYF. CDR3 DNA sequence: TGTGCCAGCAGCTTAGCCTCCATAGAGACCCAGTACTTC.